This TCR beta chain is from a study of beta chain features in type 1 diabetes listed by TCRdb under 2018. At the level of the whole study: No differences in mean age, gender distribution, total cell number or subset yield were found between patients and healthy donors. Naive and central memory subsets were obtained from all 30 or so donors, but regulatory and stem cell-like memory subsets were isolated from only 8 patients and roughly eight healthy donors. Across all samples, approximately 98,000,000 sorted cells were examined, and cell number per subset correlated strongly with RNA yield. The study compared the TCRB repertoires of sorted circulating CD4+ T cell subsets in recently diagnosed type 1 diabetes patients with those in matched healthy donors.

The entire amount of isolated RNA was reverse transcribed using the High Capacity cDNA Reverse Transcription Kit, so the sequenced TCRB transcripts were expressed ones. Deep immunoSEQ sequencing was applied to naive, central memory and regulatory T cell samples, giving an average of around 4 million total reads per sample. Sorted cells were lysed in RLT buffer and RNA was extracted with DNase-treated RNeasy Micro or Mini kits, depending on cell number. Each cell subset was processed separately to prevent cross-contamination, with patient and healthy donor samples processed together. The immunoSEQ multiplex PCR was used to amplify TCRB sequences from cDNA, yielding 87-bp fragments that span the CDR3 region. Sequencing of the amplicons was done on the Illumina HiSeq platform. Under the source paper's analysis protocol: PCR bias was corrected computationally using synthetic template baselines, and reads within Hamming distance 2 were collapsed, with unmergeable singletons discarded. Reads were aligned against IMGT so that V, D and J genes, CDR3 length and insertions or deletions at six rearrangement sites could be assigned. Within each subset, clonotype counts were normalized to the number of sorted cells before true diversity and Gini coefficients were calculated with the tcR R package. Repertoire sharing was quantified using the overlap coefficient calculated on TCRB nucleotide sequences. Out-of-frame TCRB sequences from naive cells were analyzed to stand in for the pre-selection repertoire. As stored in TCRdb, this immuneACCESS dataset retains in-frame rearrangements with V and J assigned. A fraction of the clones does not appear; measured against another copy, unresolved V genes explain less than half of the discrepancy, and the remainder lacks a known reason. The V and J calls and the clone size are those of that table, but D and trimming were determined from the DNA. The sample yields about 360,000 clones; approximately 12% were counted once. Roughly 0.017% of the sample lies in the top ten.

Via the germline V gene, CDR1 is SQVTM and CDR2 ANQGSEA. Counted from cysteine to phenylalanine, this CDR3 has 13 amino acids. The kept DNA is CDR3 alone, 39 bases in frame from the first base. V and J lose 3 bases and 5 bases, and a span of 13 bases separates them. Of note for this clone: Its antigen is still unknown. No much larger clone exists at a distance of one base, and base qualities are not known.

What the authors observed across the whole study: Fewer insertions and more nucleotide deletions at VDJ recombination sites were observed in patients with type 1 diabetes, implying thymic rearrangement abnormalities. Sequencing cDNA rather than genomic DNA could over-represent highly expressing activated cells, although activation and CD3 levels did not differ between groups. PCR may preferentially amplify shorter templates, but because patient and control samples were amplified and corrected together, any resulting skew would affect both groups equally. HLA sub-analyses involved small numbers of individuals, so any influence of HLA type on TCRB rearrangement remained unresolved. A moderate but significant shortening of TCRB CDR3 length was observed in type 1 diabetes patients in all four CD4+ subsets. Naive, central memory and regulatory TCRB repertoires appeared to be more similar among patients than among healthy donors.

From each donor, a single peripheral blood sample of around 120 mL on average was drawn into heparinised tubes. A BD FACSAria II and a panel including CD45RO, CCR7, CD25, CD127, CD95 and CD27 were used to sort naive, central memory, regulatory and stem cell-like memory CD4+ T cells. Every sorted population had a purity above 95%. PBMCs were isolated immediately by Lymphoprep density gradient centrifugation and stained directly without culture. To minimize batch effects, samples were stained and sorted in pairs, one healthy donor with one patient per experiment. The sample comprised naive CD4+ T cells from blood. This specimen's cell subset or site label, interpreted: true naive CD4+ T cells. The source is a young man in good health. The chain couples TRBV29-1 to TRBJ1-2, with TRBD1 tentatively as D gene (6 bases match). CDR3 protein: CSVDLGQRYGYTF. The base sequence is TGCAGCGTTGATCTAGGACAGAGATATGGCTACACCTTC.